This T cell receptor (beta chain) was observed in a study of cytomegalovirus exposure and HLA in healthy donors. Study-wide background: An earlier analysis found 110 million or so unique TCR beta sequences from approximately 170 million T cells.

The PCR contained 60 Vbeta and 13 Jbeta primers. The data were produced by immunoSEQ multiplex PCR, yet TCRdb's version contains in-frame clones alone and is incomplete. The sample has around 88,000 clones, approximately 81% seen once. This CDR3 comprises 15 residues. After removal of 5 bases from V and 4 bases from J, the junction contained 7 bases not matched to a gene. Germline V gene data show CDR1 as GTSNPN and CDR2 as SVGIG (reference sequence). This chain links TRBV30 with TRBJ2-7; 14 positions agree with TRBD2. The origin of this receptor is a woman in her thirties or forties in good health and CMV-seropositive. The sample was PBMCs. The CDR3 spells CAWEVGTSGSYEQYF. The CDR3 DNA is TGTGCCTGGGAGGTCGGGACTAGCGGGAGTTACGAGCAGTACTTC. Full variable domain (outside the CDR3, taken from reference TRBV30 and TRBJ2-7): SQTIHQWPATLVQPVGSPLSLECTVEGTSNPNLYWYRQAAGRGLQLLFYSVGIGQISSEVPQNLSASRPQDRQFILSSKKLLLSDSGFYLCAWEVGTSGSYEQYFGPGTRLTVT.